The 11 T cell receptor beta chains below all came from one sample that was sequenced in a study of blood T cell repertoires in COVID-19. The protocol was immunoSEQ multiplex PCR, while the TCRdb copy is restricted to in-frame clones and leaves out a portion. The sample records 88,000 or so clones, over 75% being singletons. The sequenced sample was peripheral blood. These receptor sequences come from a man older than 75 with acute or convalescent COVID-19.

In this sample, this clone turned up once. CDR3 DNA: TGTGCCAGTAGTCCCCGGGGCACGGGGGGCAATCAGCCCCAGCATTTT. It translates to CASSPRGTGGNQPQHF. The gene calls are TRBV19 and TRBJ1-5; D possibly corresponds to TRBD1 (5 bases). The length of the CDR3 is 16 residues. Germline V gives CDR1 LNHDA, CDR2 SQIVND (reference sequence). V lost 5 bases, J lost 2 bases, and 16 bases lay in between.

The gene calls are TRBV5-1 and TRBJ1-5, with 7 bases identical to TRBD1. The trim removed 5 bases at V and 3 bases at J, leaving 5 bases unmatched. This CDR3 has 14 residues. Looked up from germline, CDR1 is SGHRS and CDR2 is YFSETQ. The CDR3 is CASSLTGPNQPQHF. In nucleotides, the CDR3 is TGCGCCAGCAGTTTGACAGGGCCCAATCAGCCCCAGCATTTT.

The CDR3, as DNA: TGTGCCAGCAGTGGGACAGGGAGGGGTCTGGACATTCAGTACTTC. It is translated as CASSGTGRGLDIQYF. V and J are TRBV28 and TRBJ2-4; TRBD1 aligns across 9 bases. The CDR3 spans 15 residues. The V segment lost 5 bases and the J segment 8 bases; nucleotides outside the gene matches: 10. CDR1 is MDHEN and CDR2 is SYDVKM in the germline V gene.

This clone was seen a handful of times. The chain combines TRBV7-8 with TRBJ1-1; D remains ambiguous. The germline V gene has CDR1 SGHVS and CDR2 FQNEAQ. Trimming removed 1 base at V and 5 bases at J, with 14 bases between. The CDR3 length is 15 residues. The CDR3 DNA reads as TGTGCCAGCAGCTTAGACAGAATCTCACATACTGAAGCTTTCTTT. Residues: CASSLDRISHTEAFF.

V is TRBV11-2 and J is TRBJ1-3, with unresolved D. The V gene lost 5 bases and the J gene lost 3 bases, with 8 bases spanning the gap. CDR1 and CDR2 from the germline V gene are SGHAT and FQNNGV. This CDR3 contains 13 residues. The DNA of the CDR3 is TGTGCCAGCAGCGAGAGGGTTGGAAACACCATATATTTT. Amino acids: CASSERVGNTIYF.

V usage is TRBV5-8 and J usage is TRBJ2-3; D perhaps matches TRBD1 (6 bases). The CDR3 sequence is 13 residues long. V was trimmed by 2 bases and J by 6 bases, leaving 10 bases between them. The germline V gene encodes CDR1 SGHTS and CDR2 YDEGEE. CDR3 bases: TGTGCCAGCAGCTTCGGACAGTCGGATACGCAGTATTTT. This gives the protein CASSFGQSDTQYF.

This clone was seen more than once but under ten times. The rearrangement joins TRBV7-9 to TRBJ1-2; 7 nucleotides match TRBD1. V shed 6 bases, J shed 6 bases, and the junction held 10 bases outside the gene matches. The CDR3 covers 14 residues. Germline V lookup: CDR1 SEHNR, CDR2 FQNEAQ (reference sequence). Written as DNA, the CDR3 is TGTGCCAGCAGTCCCAGGGGACAGAGCAATGGCTACACCTTC. Encoded protein: CASSPRGQSNGYTF.

The J gene is TRBJ2-3, the V gene TRBV30; 8 positions agree with TRBD2. The CDR3 extends over 15 amino acids. With V trimmed by 2 bases and J by 3 bases, 7 bases remained unmatched. CDR1 and CDR2 (germline): GTSNPN, SVGIG (reference sequence). The CDR3 loop reads CAWSRGGATTDTQYF. CDR3 in DNA: TGTGCCTGGAGTCGGGGGGGGGCCACAACAGATACGCAGTATTTT.

Written as DNA, the CDR3 is TGTGCCAGCAGTTATACTAGCGGGGGGAACTACGAGCAGTACTTC. Translating gives CASSYTSGGNYEQYF. The chain has TRBV6-5 and TRBJ2-7; 12 bases align to TRBD2. This CDR3 spans 15 amino acids. V dropped 3 bases and J dropped 3; count of bases not matched to a gene: 3. Germline V gives CDR1 MNHEY, CDR2 SVGAGI.

The chain couples TRBV28 to TRBJ1-1, with 8 bases that match TRBD1. J was trimmed by 1 base and V by 6 bases; bases with no gene match: 7. The germline V gene encodes CDR1 MDHEN and CDR2 SYDVKM. This CDR3 has 15 amino acids. The DNA of the CDR3 is TGTGCCAGCAGACCAGGGACAGGAAGGAACACTGAAGCTTTCTTT. Protein product: CASRPGTGRNTEAFF.

V is TRBV6-5 and J is TRBJ2-2, with 9 bases identical to TRBD1. The CDR3 contains 15 residues. Trimming removed 6 bases from V and 7 bases from J; junction bases left unmatched: 9. The germline gives CDR1 MNHEY, CDR2 SVGAGI. CDR3 bases: TGTGCCAGCAGCCCCGGGACAGGGAGGAGCGGGGAGCTGTTTTTT. Its translation is CASSPGTGRSGELFF.